These 25 T cell receptor beta chains originate from one sample sequenced in a study of regulatory T cells in long-lasting Graves disease. Time point defined: persistent/refractory GD, antithyroid drugs over 5 years with positive TRAb. PBMC-derived RNA was used for the TCR library. Construction of the TCR beta libraries employed iRepertoire HTBI primers in conjunction with Arm-PCR of CDR3 regions. TCRdb recomputed calls from the multiplex PCR reads with MiXCR, one row per CDR3 protein. The sample includes around 450,000 distinct CDR3 sequences, 20% to 25% of them seen just once. The specimen comprised peripheral blood mononuclear cells (PBMCs), sampled when the disease was refractory, from a patient treated with antithyroid drugs. The receptors originated from a female donor with Graves disease.

At least ten counts were recorded for this clonotype. V gene TRBV20-1 combines with J gene TRBJ2-7, with 8 bases identical to TRBD1. Germline trimming cut 2 bases from V and 5 bases from J; bases unmatched to any gene: 14. This CDR3 region has 16 residues. Germline CDR1 and CDR2: DFQATT and SNEGSKA (reference sequence). CDR3 loop: CSARPNRRTGNDEQYF. DNA for the CDR3: TGCAGTGCTAGACCGAACCGAAGGACAGGGAACGACGAGCAGTACTTC.

About this clonotype itself: The likely explanation is a read error, given a far larger clone one base away. The CDR3 spells CASSPGGLNTEASF. In nucleotides, the CDR3 is TGTGCCAGCAGCCCAGGAGGGCTGAACACTGAAGCTTCCTTT. This chain uses TRBV6-2 or TRBV6-3 with TRBJ1-1; D is ambiguous. This CDR3 has 14 residues. The germline V gene encodes CDR1 MNHEY and CDR2 SVGEGT.

In its sample, this clonotype was seen a few times. The chain joins TRBV7-9 to TRBJ2-7; TRBD1 or TRBD2 may be the D gene (5 bases each). Trimming shortened V by 2 bases and J by 1 base, and 15 bases separated the two germline ends. The CDR3 is 16 residues long. Germline CDR1 and CDR2: SEHNR and FQNEAQ (reference sequence). The CDR3 region has the DNA TGTGCCAGCAGCTTATCTTACCGGGACGGATCCTACGAGCAGTACTTC. It translates to CASSLSYRDGSYEQYF.

This clonotype was recorded at least ten times. The rearrangement uses TRBV28 and TRBJ2-5; weak D call: TRBD1 (5 bases). The germline V gene encodes CDR1 MDHEN and CDR2 SYDVKM. The V end was cut by 4 bases, the J end by 2 bases, with 11 bases between. There are 14 residues in the CDR3. CDR3 in DNA: TGTGCCAGCAGTTCCCTGGACACTCAAGAGACCCAGTACTTC. Residues: CASSSLDTQETQYF.

This clonotype was recorded many times. V and J are TRBV20-1 and TRBJ1-1, with D maybe TRBD1 (6 bases). V was pared by 6 bases and J by 0 bases, with 11 bases between. The CDR3 has 13 amino acids. Looked up from germline, CDR1 is DFQATT and CDR2 is SNEGSKA (reference sequence). The CDR3 sequence: CSATGAMNTEAFF. The CDR3 DNA reads as TGCAGTGCCACGGGGGCGATGAACACTGAAGCTTTCTTT.

This chain joins TRBV7-2 and TRBJ1-3; perhaps TRBD1 as D (6 bases). CDR3 length: 18 amino acids. V was clipped by 0 bases and J by 0 bases, with 15 bases between them. In germline, CDR1 is SGHTA, CDR2 FQGNSA. CDR3 amino acids: CASSLALGGAYSGNTIYF. DNA for the CDR3: TGTGCCAGCAGCTTAGCGCTGGGGGGCGCTTACTCTGGAAACACCATATATTTT.

This clonotype was seen at least ten times. V and J are TRBV6-2 or TRBV6-3 and TRBJ1-1; TRBD1 agrees at 9 bases. V lost 0 bases, J lost 0 bases, and 2 bases stayed unmatched. This CDR3 has 16 residues. Germline V gene sequence: CDR1 MNHEY, CDR2 SVGEGT. The chain's CDR3 is CASSYSGTGMNTEAFF. CDR3 DNA: TGTGCCAGCAGTTACTCCGGGACAGGGATGAACACTGAAGCTTTCTTT.

This clonotype was recorded many times. The V call is TRBV28, the J call TRBJ1-1; 7 nucleotides line up with TRBD1. The length of the CDR3 is 17 residues. The germline CDR1 and CDR2 sequences are MDHEN and SYDVKM. V lost 4 bases and J lost 0; bases outside the gene matches: 11. CDR3 coding DNA: TGTGCCAGCAGTTCCCCGGGGGCAGGGGGTATGAACACTGAAGCTTTCTTT. Translation gives CASSSPGAGGMNTEAFF. The entire variable domain, with the rest obtained from reference TRBV28 and TRBJ1-1, is as follows: DVKVTQSSRYLVKRTGEKVFLECVQDMDHENMFWYRQDPGLGLRLIYFSYDVKMKEKGDIPEGYSVSREKKERFSLILESASTNQTSMYLCASSSPGAGGMNTEAFFGQGTRLTVV.

In its sample, this clonotype was seen many times. The chain has TRBV29-1 and TRBJ1-1; a possible D gene is TRBD1 (5 bases). This CDR3 is 13 amino acids long. The V end lost 4 bases, the J end lost 7 bases, and 16 bases lay between the germline ends. Germline CDR1 reads SQVTM; CDR2 reads ANQGSEA. CDR3 sequence (DNA): TGCAGCGTTGCGGGTCAGCTGGGGGGTGAAGCTTTCTTT. Amino acid sequence: CSVAGQLGGEAFF.

The rearrangement links TRBV5-1 to TRBJ2-2; D may be TRBD1 (5 bases). The V end was cut by 7 bases, the J end by 3 bases, with 19 bases between. Germline loops: CDR1 SGHRS, CDR2 YFSETQ. This CDR3 is built from 16 residues. The CDR3 coding sequence is TGCGCCAGCGACCCCACTGGGGCCCTGTACACCGGGGAGCTGTTTTTT. Encoded protein: CASDPTGALYTGELFF.

Many counts were recorded for this clonotype. The rearrangement joins TRBV11-3 to TRBJ1-6; D is unresolved. The germline V and J ends were trimmed by 5 bases and 8 bases, with 13 bases remaining between them. This CDR3 contains 14 residues. Per the germline V gene, CDR1 is SGHNT and CDR2 is YENEEA. The CDR3 nucleotides read TGTGCCAGCAGCGAACTAGATGGGGATTCACCCCTCCACTTT. As protein: CASSELDGDSPLHF. The entire variable domain, with the rest obtained from reference TRBV11-3 and TRBJ1-6, is as follows: EAGVVQSPRYKIIEKKQPVAFWCNPISGHNTLYWYLQNLGQGPELLIRYENEEAVDDSQLPKDRFSAERLKGVDSTLKIQPAELGDSAVYLCASSELDGDSPLHFGNGTRLTVT.

This chain connects TRBV19 to TRBJ2-1; 11 nucleotides line up with TRBD2. The V gene end was trimmed by 3 bases and the J gene end by 5 bases; junction bases not matched to a gene: 6. CDR1 and CDR2 from the germline V gene are LNHDA and SQIVND (reference sequence). This CDR3 has 16 amino acids. The CDR3 spells CASSIPSGRTDNEQFF. The CDR3 nucleotides are TGTGCCAGTAGTATCCCTAGCGGGAGGACGGACAATGAGCAGTTCTTC.

This chain connects TRBV7-2 to TRBJ2-7; TRBD1 aligns across 8 bases. V shed 4 bases, J shed 5 bases, and the junction held 7 bases outside the gene matches. CDR1 and CDR2 from the germline V gene are SGHTA and FQGNSA. CDR3 size: 14 residues. This CDR3 is CASSYGQGLNEQYF. CDR3 sequence (DNA): TGTGCCAGCAGCTACGGACAGGGTCTGAACGAGCAGTACTTC. Based on the CDR3 plus reference TRBV7-2 and TRBJ2-7, the full variable domain is GAGVSQSPSNKVTEKGKDVELRCDPISGHTALYWYRQSLGQGLEFLIYFQGNSAPDKSGLPSDRFSAERTGGSVSTLTIQRTQQEDSAVYLCASSYGQGLNEQYFGPGTRLTVT.

In this sample, this clonotype turned up once. It may be a read error: a sequence one base away is much more abundant. The rearrangement links TRBV12-3 or TRBV12-4 to TRBJ1-2; D remains ambiguous. V lost 3 bases and J lost 8, with 13 bases in between. The CDR3 extends over 13 amino acids. CDR3 in DNA: TGTGCCAGCAGTTTTGAGTGTTCGGGAGGCTACACCTTC. Translating gives CASSFECSGGYTF.

This clonotype was recorded a few times. The CDR3 spells CASSGKGNPGSGANVLTF. In DNA, the CDR3 is TGCGCCAGCAGTGGTAAGGGCAATCCTGGCTCTGGGGCCAACGTCCTGACTTTC. The chain combines TRBV5-1 with TRBJ2-6; no clear D gene. Trimming removed 5 bases at V and 0 bases at J, with 18 bases between. The CDR3 extends over 18 amino acids. Germline values: CDR1 SGHRS, CDR2 YFSETQ.

This clonotype was observed a few times. The rearrangement joins TRBV7-8 to TRBJ2-2; 7 positions match TRBD1. V shed 5 bases, J shed 3 bases, and the junction held 6 bases outside the gene matches. The CDR3 runs 15 residues. Germline CDR1 SGHVS, CDR2 FQNEAQ. As DNA, the CDR3 is TGTGCCAGCAGCGCTACAGGGGCCCACACCGGGGAGCTGTTTTTT. Translated, it gives CASSATGAHTGELFF.

This clonotype was counted ten times or more. V usage is TRBV12-3 or TRBV12-4 and J usage is TRBJ1-1; D not resolved. The CDR3 length is 13 residues. V lost 8 bases to trimming and J lost 0 bases, with 10 bases between them. The CDR3 DNA is TGTGCCAGCGGCCAGGCGGTGAACACTGAAGCTTTCTTT. It specifies CASGQAVNTEAFF.

This clonotype was seen ten or more times. The rearrangement uses TRBV10-3 and TRBJ1-2, with D possibly being TRBD1 (6 bases). V lost 4 bases and J lost 8, with 14 bases in between. The CDR3 runs to 13 residues. Germline lookup yields CDR1 ENHRY and CDR2 SYGVKD. The CDR3 DNA follows: TGTGCCATCAGTGCAACGTACAGGGAAGGCTACACCTTC. It encodes CAISATYREGYTF.

This clonotype was observed many times. V usage is TRBV28 and J usage is TRBJ1-2; 9 bases agree with TRBD1. CDR3 size: 14 residues. The germline V gene has CDR1 MDHEN and CDR2 SYDVKM. J lost 8 bases, V lost 6 bases, and 10 bases had no gene match. The CDR3 DNA reads as TGTGCCAGCAGCTTTCAGGACAGGGGCTACGGCTACACCTTC. Translating it yields CASSFQDRGYGYTF.

This clonotype was observed at least ten times. The chain joins TRBV6-1 to TRBJ1-2; tentative D call: TRBD1 (5 bases). The CDR3 runs 14 residues. V was pared by 6 bases and J by 4 bases, with 15 bases between. Per the germline V gene, CDR1 is MNHNS and CDR2 is SASEGT. The CDR3 nucleotides are TGTGCCAGCAGCCTCTCGGGGCCAACCTATGGCTACACCTTC. Translated, it gives CASSLSGPTYGYTF.

This clonotype has only a few counts. V usage is TRBV5-1 and J usage is TRBJ1-3; 7 bases are a match to TRBD1. Germline CDR1 is SGHRS and CDR2 is YFSETQ. With V trimmed by 7 bases and J by 2 bases, 3 bases remained unmatched. The CDR3 has 13 residues. CDR3 coding DNA: TGCGCCAGCCGACAGGGACCTGGAAACACCATATATTTT. Encoded protein: CASRQGPGNTIYF.

The chain carries TRBV7-3 and TRBJ2-1; 11 bases are shared with TRBD2. The CDR3 contains 19 residues. The V and J ends lost 4 bases and 1 base, in that order; junction bases with no gene match: 12. CDR1 is SGHTA and CDR2 is FQGTGA in the germline V gene. CDR3 sequence reads: CASSSPLAGGPRSYNEQFF. The CDR3 DNA sequence: TGTGCCAGCAGCTCGCCTTTAGCGGGGGGGCCTCGGTCCTACAATGAGCAGTTCTTC.

This clonotype was detected only a few times. V usage is TRBV27 and J usage is TRBJ1-2; D perhaps matches TRBD1 (6 bases). Trimming pared 2 bases from V and 3 bases from J, leaving 13 bases between. This CDR3 has 15 residues. Germline loops: CDR1 MNHEY, CDR2 SMNVEV (reference sequence). The chain's CDR3 is CASSLKGRGDYGYTF. DNA for the CDR3: TGTGCCAGCAGTTTAAAGGGCAGGGGCGACTATGGCTACACCTTC.

V is TRBV25-1 and J is TRBJ2-3; D call uncertain. This CDR3 region has 10 residues. Trimming took off 8 bases at V and 6 bases at J, with 6 bases between the two ends. Germline CDR1 is MGHDK and CDR2 is SYGVNS. CDR3 region: CASGQDTQYF. The CDR3 DNA follows: TGTGCCAGCGGGCAGGATACGCAGTATTTT.

This clonotype has a count of ten or more. The V and J genes are TRBV29-1 and TRBJ2-5; TRBD2 matches at 10 bases. The trim removed 7 bases at V and 3 bases at J, leaving 14 bases unmatched. This CDR3 region has 16 residues. CDR1 and CDR2 (germline): SQVTM, ANQGSEA. The CDR3 DNA sequence: TGCAGCGCCTTAATCCCGGGACTAGCGACCGAAGAGACCCAGTACTTC. This gives the protein CSALIPGLATEETQYF.